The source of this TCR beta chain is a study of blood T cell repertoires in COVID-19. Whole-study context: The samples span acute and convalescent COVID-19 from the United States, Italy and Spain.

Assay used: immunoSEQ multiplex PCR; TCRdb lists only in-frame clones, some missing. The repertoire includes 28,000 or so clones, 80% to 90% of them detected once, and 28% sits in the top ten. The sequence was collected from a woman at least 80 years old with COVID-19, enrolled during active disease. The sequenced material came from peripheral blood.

The CDR3 loop is CASRTWGGGDYGYTF. CDR3 nucleotides: TGTGCCAGCAGGACTTGGGGAGGGGGGGACTATGGCTACACCTTC. V usage is TRBV27 and J usage is TRBJ1-2; weak D call: TRBD1 (6 bases). This CDR3 region has 15 residues. CDR1 MNHEY and CDR2 SMNVEV come from the germline V gene (reference sequence). Trimming took off 6 bases at V and 3 bases at J, with 17 bases between the two ends.